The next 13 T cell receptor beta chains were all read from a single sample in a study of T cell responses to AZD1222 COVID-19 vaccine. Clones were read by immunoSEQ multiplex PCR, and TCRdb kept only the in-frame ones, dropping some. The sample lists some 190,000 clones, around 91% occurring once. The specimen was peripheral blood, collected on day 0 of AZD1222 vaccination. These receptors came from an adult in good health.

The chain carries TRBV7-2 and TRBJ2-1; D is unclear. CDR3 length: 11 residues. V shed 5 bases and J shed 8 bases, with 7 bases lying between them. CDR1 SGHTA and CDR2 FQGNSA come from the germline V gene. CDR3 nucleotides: TGTGCCAGCAGCCCGCAGTATGAGCAGTTCTTC. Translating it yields CASSPQYEQFF.

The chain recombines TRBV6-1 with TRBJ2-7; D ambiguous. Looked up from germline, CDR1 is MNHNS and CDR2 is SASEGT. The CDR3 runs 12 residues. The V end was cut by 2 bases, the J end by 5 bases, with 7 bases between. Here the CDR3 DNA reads TGTGCCAGCAGTGAATGGACGCACGAGCAGTACGTC. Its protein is CASSEWTHEQYV.

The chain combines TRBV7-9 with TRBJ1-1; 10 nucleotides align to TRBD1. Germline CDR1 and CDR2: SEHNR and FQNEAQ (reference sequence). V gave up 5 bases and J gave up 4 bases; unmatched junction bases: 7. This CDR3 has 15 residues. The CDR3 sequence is CASSAGQGLGTEAFF. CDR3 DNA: TGTGCCAGCAGCGCGGGACAGGGGTTGGGCACTGAAGCTTTCTTT.

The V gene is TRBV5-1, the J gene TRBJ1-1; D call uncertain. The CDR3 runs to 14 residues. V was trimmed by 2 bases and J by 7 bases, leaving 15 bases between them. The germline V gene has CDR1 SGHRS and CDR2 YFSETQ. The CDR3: CASSLPDGQNEAFF. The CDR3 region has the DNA TGCGCCAGCAGCTTACCCGACGGTCAAAATGAAGCTTTCTTT.

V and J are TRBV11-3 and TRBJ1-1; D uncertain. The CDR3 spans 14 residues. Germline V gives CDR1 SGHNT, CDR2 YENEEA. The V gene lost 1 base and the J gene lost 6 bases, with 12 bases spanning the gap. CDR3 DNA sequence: TGTGCCAGCAGCTTAGGCGGCCCTGGGTCTGAAGCTTTCTTT. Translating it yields CASSLGGPGSEAFF.

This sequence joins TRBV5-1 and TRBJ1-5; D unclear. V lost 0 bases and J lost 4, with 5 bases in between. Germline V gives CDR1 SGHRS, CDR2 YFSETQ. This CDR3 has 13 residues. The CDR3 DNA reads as TGCGCCAGCAGCTTGGACGGGAATCAGCCCCAGCATTTT. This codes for CASSLDGNQPQHF.

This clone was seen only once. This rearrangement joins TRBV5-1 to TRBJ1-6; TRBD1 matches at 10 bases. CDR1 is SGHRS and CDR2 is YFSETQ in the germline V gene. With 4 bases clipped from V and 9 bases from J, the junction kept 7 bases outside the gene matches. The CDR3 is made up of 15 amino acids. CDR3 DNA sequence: TGCGCCAGCAGCGGCGCCGGGACAGGGGCTTCACCCCTCCACTTT. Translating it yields CASSGAGTGASPLHF.

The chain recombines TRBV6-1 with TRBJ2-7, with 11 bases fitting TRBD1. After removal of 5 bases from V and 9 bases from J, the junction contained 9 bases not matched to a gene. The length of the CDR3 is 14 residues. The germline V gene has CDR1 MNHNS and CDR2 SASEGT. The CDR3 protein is CASSQDRGLRGQYF. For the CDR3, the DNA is TGTGCCAGCAGTCAGGACAGGGGGCTTCGTGGGCAGTACTTC.

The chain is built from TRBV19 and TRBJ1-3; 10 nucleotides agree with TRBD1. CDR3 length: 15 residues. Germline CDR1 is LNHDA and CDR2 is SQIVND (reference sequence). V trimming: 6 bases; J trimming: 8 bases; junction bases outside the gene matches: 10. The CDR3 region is CASRRQGASGDTIYF. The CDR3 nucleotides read TGTGCCAGTAGGAGACAGGGGGCATCTGGGGACACCATATATTTT.

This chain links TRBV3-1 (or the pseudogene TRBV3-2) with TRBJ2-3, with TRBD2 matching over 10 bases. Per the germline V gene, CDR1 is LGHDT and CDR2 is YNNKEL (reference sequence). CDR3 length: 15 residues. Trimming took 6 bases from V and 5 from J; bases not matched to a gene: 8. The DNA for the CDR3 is TGTGCCAGCAGGTCTGGACTAGCGGTAGGAGATACGCAGTATTTT. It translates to CASRSGLAVGDTQYF.

The CDR3 nucleotides read TGCGCCAGCAGCACCAGGGACCCCAAGGACACTGAAGCTTTCTTT. Protein product: CASSTRDPKDTEAFF. This chain uses TRBV5-1 with TRBJ1-1; possibly TRBD1 for D (5 bases). The V and J ends lost 4 bases and 3 bases respectively, with 16 bases between them. From germline, CDR1 is SGHRS and CDR2 YFSETQ. This CDR3 has 15 amino acids. Drawing the rest from reference TRBV5-1 and TRBJ1-1, the complete variable domain is KAGVTQTPRYLIKTRGQQVTLSCSPISGHRSVSWYQQTPGQGLQFLFEYFSETQRNKGNFPGRFSGRQFSNSRSEMNVSTLELGDSALYLCASSTRDPKDTEAFFGQGTRLTVV.

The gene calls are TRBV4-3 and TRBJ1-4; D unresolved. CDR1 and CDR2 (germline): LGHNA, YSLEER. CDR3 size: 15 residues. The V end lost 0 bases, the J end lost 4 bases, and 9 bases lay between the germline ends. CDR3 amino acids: CASSQERWDNEKLFF. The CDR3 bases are TGCGCCAGCAGCCAAGAAAGATGGGATAATGAAAAACTGTTTTTT.

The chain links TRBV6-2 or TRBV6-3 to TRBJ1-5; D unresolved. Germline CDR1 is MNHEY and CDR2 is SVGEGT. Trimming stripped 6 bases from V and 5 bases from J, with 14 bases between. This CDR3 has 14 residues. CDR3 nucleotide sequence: TGTGCCAGCAGCCCTCGGAGCCCTGATCAGCCCCAGCATTTT. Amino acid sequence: CASSPRSPDQPQHF.